This T cell receptor beta chain was sequenced during a study of blood T cell repertoires in COVID-19. Study context: COVID-19 samples from acute and convalescent phases originated in the United States, Italy and Spain. PBMCs, B-cell-depleted T cells, or T cells provided the cDNA or gDNA that made up the material.

Original methodology: Reference gene primers were amplified, and this amplification served to estimate nucleated cell counts. The data were produced by immunoSEQ multiplex PCR, yet TCRdb's version contains in-frame clones alone and is incomplete. That table gives V, J and clone size, and the DNA gave D and trimming. This repertoire shows 280,000 or so clones, approximately 83% found once; its top ten account for 2.1%. This clone was detected only once. The sequenced sample consisted of peripheral blood. The sequence derives from a woman between 25 and 40 years old who had recovered from COVID-19.

In DNA form, the CDR3 reads TGTGCCAGCAGTTCCGGGGACTATGGCTACACCTTC. Amino acids: CASSSGDYGYTF. This rearrangement joins TRBV28 to TRBJ1-2; D call uncertain. The CDR3 extends over 12 amino acids. Looked up from germline, CDR1 is MDHEN and CDR2 is SYDVKM. Trimming pared 4 bases from V and 3 bases from J, leaving 6 bases between.